This TCR beta chain appears in the sequencing data of a study of vaccination and CD4 T cells after COVID-19. Time point of the sample: late sampling 161 to 241 days after vaccination in a few convalescent patients. TCRdb re-derived calls from the PCR reads in MiXCR, one entry per CDR3 protein. The sample records some 33,000 distinct CDR3 sequences, about 35% being singletons. A few counts support this clonotype. This specimen was CD4+ T cells from blood, taken about 7 months after SARS-CoV-2 vaccination. The sequence was collected from a human donor who had recovered from COVID-19.

CDR3 nucleotides: TGTGCCAGCAGTGCAAAGACAGGGGTTGATGGCTACACCTTC. This encodes CASSAKTGVDGYTF. The V call is TRBV7-8, the J call TRBJ1-2, with 8 bases fitting TRBD1. Germline V gene lookup returns CDR1 SGHVS and CDR2 FQNEAQ. This CDR3 is built from 14 residues. Trimming took 6 bases from V and 6 from J; bases not matched to a gene: 9.